This record looks at one T cell receptor (beta chain) sequence and its context. It lacks a known antigen. The observed sequence ends 3 residues before the CDR3 terminus, with the missing tail filled in from the germline J gene. Every participant had a single incident cervical HPV16 infection, and prevalent HPV16 infections were excluded. Cervical HPV DNA was detected by MY09/MY11 PCR and genotyped by dot-blot hybridization. Fifteen mL of heparinized blood were centrifuged, and the buffy coat was split into aliquots, frozen at -30 degrees C, and then kept at -80 degrees C. QIAGEN kits were used to extract genomic DNA from the buffy coat specimens. Using the immunoSEQ assay, multiplex PCR amplified TCR beta CDR3 regions from an average of 1200 ng of genomic DNA per sample. To correct primer bias, the assay used a complete synthetic TCR repertoire to set an amplification baseline. Amplicons were sequenced on the Illumina platform. Per the authors' processing: Error correction of the sequences involved clustering with frequency ratios plus a modified nearest-neighbor algorithm, after which the sequences were analyzed in the immunoSEQ Analyzer using IMGT gene definitions. At each rarefaction depth, TCR richness and evenness were averaged across 20 rarefaction repeats, and samples with fewer sequences than that depth were excluded. Wilcoxon rank sum tests with FDR correction were used to compare relative abundances of V, D and J genes between the groups. In the blinded duplicates, the intraclass correlation was about 96% for TCR richness and averaged about 80% across approximately 60 gene segments. What TCRdb holds here is the immuneACCESS table cut down to in-frame rearrangements. Part of the clones is not present; checked against another copy, under half of the missing clones reflect an unresolved V gene, and the others are unexplained. That table furnishes V, J and clone size, whereas the DNA furnished D and trimming. The data table for this sample lists tens of thousands of clones. About 8.1% of the sample lies in the top ten.

This entry belongs to a study of T cells in women clearing cervical HPV infection (dated by TCRdb to 2016 to 2019). Regarding the study in general: Cases were about two dozen women with histologically confirmed HPV16-related CIN3 or worse, including a couple of invasive cancers. The controls were about 25 women whose single incident HPV16 infection cleared within 12 months with no development of precancer or cancer. Blood from cases was collected at the visit at which the lesion was first identified, whereas blood from controls was collected once infection was no longer detected. Among cases, blood sampling occurred a median of around 160 days after lesion detection, with an interquartile range of roughly 85 to 220 days. Because only a few women had HLA typing data, the possibility that HLA type acted as a confounder could not be ruled out. The exploratory proof-of-principle case-control study was nested within the Guanacaste HPV Natural History Study in Costa Rica and compared TCR repertoires across cervical HPV16 outcomes. Cases and controls were matched on age within five years and on year of sample collection. Median age was roughly 32 years in cases versus roughly 37 in controls, and baseline characteristics did not differ significantly. In the parent cohort, some 9,900 women aged 18 or older were enrolled in Guanacaste, Costa Rica, during about 1992 to 1994 and then followed for less than nine years. Five blinded duplicates per group were added as quality controls, so that approximately 60 samples were obtained: roughly 50 participants and around 10 replicates. Overall study outcomes, separate from this receptor: The cross-sectional design could not show whether associations preceded infection or resulted from it; effector/memory subsets and HPV-specific T cells were not isolated. CIN3+ cases had significantly higher TCR repertoire richness than controls across sequencing depths, but evenness did not differ between the groups. Lower TRBV6-7 relative abundance was observed in cases than in controls (roughly 0.12% versus 0.15%; Bonferroni P = 0.0008). Because T-cell numbers per sample were unknown, differences in richness could reflect varying T-cell content rather than repertoire biology. Cases were distinguished from controls with an estimated AUC of approximately 0.8 by random forest classifiers combining richness and V gene abundances.

Including the terminal cysteine and phenylalanine, the CDR3 comprises 15 residues. Of the CDR3's DNA, 36 bases were read; they are in frame from base 1. The germline V gene gives CDR1 as SGHAT and CDR2 as FQNNGV. The sample was blood buffy coat. The chain is encoded by TRBV11-2 joined to TRBJ2-3, and possibly TRBD1, on 8 matching bases. This clonotype was obtained from a woman between 18 and 70 years old with a cervical HPV16 infection that either progressed to CIN3+ or cleared (not recorded which). This receptor carries the CDR3 CASSFARGLRETQYF. The DNA read from the CDR3 is TGTGCCAGCAGCTTCGCCAGGGGGCTGCGGGAGACG.